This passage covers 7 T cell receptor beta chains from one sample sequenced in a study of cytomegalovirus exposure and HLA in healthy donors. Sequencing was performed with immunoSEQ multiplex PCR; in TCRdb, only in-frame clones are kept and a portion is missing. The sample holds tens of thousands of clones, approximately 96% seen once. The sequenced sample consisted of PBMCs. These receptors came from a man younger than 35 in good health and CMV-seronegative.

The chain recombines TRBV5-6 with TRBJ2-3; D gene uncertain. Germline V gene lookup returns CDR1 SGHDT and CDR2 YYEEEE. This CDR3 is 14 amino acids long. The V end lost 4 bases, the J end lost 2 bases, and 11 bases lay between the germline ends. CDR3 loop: CASSPSRYTDTQYF. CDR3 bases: TGTGCCAGCAGCCCAAGCCGCTACACAGATACGCAGTATTTT.

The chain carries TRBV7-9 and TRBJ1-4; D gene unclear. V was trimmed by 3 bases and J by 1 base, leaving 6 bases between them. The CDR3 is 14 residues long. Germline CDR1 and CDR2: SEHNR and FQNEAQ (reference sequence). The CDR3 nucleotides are TGTGCCAGCAGCTTCACTGGAACTAATGAAAAACTGTTTTTT. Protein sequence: CASSFTGTNEKLFF.

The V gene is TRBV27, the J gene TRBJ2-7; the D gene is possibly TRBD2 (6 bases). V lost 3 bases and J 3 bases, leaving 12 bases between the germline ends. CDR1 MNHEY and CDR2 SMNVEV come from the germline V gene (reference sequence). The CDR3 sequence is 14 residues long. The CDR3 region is CASSFGGPDYEQYF. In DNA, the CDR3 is TGTGCCAGCAGTTTCGGGGGACCGGACTACGAGCAGTACTTC.

CDR3 sequence reads: CATPGGDTEAFF. The CDR3 DNA reads TGTGCCACTCCGGGAGGGGACACTGAAGCTTTCTTT. This chain uses TRBV28 with TRBJ1-1, with D tentatively TRBD1 (5 bases). The V end was cut by 10 bases, the J end by 3 bases, with 12 bases between. The CDR3 runs to 12 residues. Germline values: CDR1 MDHEN, CDR2 SYDVKM.

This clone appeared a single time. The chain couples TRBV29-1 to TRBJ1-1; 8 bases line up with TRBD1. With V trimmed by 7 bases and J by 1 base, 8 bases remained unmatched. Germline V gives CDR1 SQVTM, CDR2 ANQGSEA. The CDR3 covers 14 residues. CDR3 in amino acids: CSASTGVRNTEAFF. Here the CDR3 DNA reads TGCAGCGCCTCGACAGGGGTTAGGAACACTGAAGCTTTCTTT.

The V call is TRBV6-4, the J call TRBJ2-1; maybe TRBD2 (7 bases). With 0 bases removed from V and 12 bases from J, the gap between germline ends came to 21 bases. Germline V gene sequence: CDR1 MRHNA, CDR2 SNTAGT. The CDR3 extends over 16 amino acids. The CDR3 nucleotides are TGTGCCAGCAGTGACTCGGCAGCGGGACACCTCAAGGGGCAGTTCTTC. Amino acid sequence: CASSDSAAGHLKGQFF.

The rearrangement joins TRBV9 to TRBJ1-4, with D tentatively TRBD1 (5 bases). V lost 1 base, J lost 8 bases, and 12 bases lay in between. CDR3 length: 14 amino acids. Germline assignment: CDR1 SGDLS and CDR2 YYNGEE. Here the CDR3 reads CASSVSGAREKLFF. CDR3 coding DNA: TGTGCCAGCAGCGTATCTGGGGCCCGAGAAAAACTGTTTTTT.